This T cell receptor (beta chain) was sequenced in a study of cytomegalovirus exposure and HLA in healthy donors. The study ran its PCR with 60 Vbeta and 13 Jbeta primers. Sequencing was performed with immunoSEQ multiplex PCR; in TCRdb, only in-frame clones are kept and a portion is missing. The sample yields 150,000 to 200,000 clones, almost 85% seen once. Notes on the study in general: A missense variant in DCLRE1C was later tied to TCR beta V- and J-gene trimming.

This CDR3 is built from 14 residues. Trimming shortened V by 1 base and J by 5 bases, and 9 bases separated the two germline ends. The V gene's germline CDR1 is SEHNR and CDR2 FQNEAQ (reference sequence). This clone occurred a few times. Its matching antigen is unknown. Material: PBMCs. The receptor comes from a boy younger than 18 in good health and CMV-seronegative. This chain joins TRBV7-9 and TRBJ1-5; D remains ambiguous. CDR3 protein: CASSLGREHQPQHF. The CDR3 coding sequence is TGTGCCAGCAGCTTAGGTAGGGAGCATCAGCCCCAGCATTTT.